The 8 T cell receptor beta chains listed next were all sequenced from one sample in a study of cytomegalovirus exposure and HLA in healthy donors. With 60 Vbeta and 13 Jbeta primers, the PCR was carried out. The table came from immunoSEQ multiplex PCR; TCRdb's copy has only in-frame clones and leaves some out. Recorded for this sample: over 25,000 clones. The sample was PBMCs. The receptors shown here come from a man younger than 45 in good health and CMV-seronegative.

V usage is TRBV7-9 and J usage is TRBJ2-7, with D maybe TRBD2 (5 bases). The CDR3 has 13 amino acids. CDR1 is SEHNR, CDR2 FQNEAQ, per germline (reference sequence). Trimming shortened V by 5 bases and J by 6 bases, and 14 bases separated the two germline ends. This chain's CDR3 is CASSALNEGEQYF. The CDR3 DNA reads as TGTGCCAGCAGCGCACTCAACGAGGGCGAGCAGTACTTC.

The chain's CDR3 is CASSLNTEAFF. In DNA, the CDR3 is TGTGCCAGCAGCCTTAACACTGAAGCTTTCTTT. J is TRBJ1-1 and V is TRBV7-9; D is undetermined. This CDR3 comprises 11 residues. The germline CDR1 and CDR2 sequences are SEHNR and FQNEAQ (reference sequence). Trimming took 5 bases from V and 2 from J, leaving 3 bases between them.

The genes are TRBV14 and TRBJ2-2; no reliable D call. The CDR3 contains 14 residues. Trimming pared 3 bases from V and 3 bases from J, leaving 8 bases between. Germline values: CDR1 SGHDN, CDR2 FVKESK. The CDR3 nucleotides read TGTGCCAGCAGCCAGGGCAGGTACACCGGGGAGCTGTTTTTT. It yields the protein CASSQGRYTGELFF.

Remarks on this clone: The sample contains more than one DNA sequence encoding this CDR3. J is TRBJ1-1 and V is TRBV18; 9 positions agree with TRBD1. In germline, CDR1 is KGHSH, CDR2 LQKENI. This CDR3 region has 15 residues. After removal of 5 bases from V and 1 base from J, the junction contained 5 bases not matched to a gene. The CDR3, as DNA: TGTGCCAGCTCAGGACAGGGGATCGGGAACACTGAAGCTTTCTTT. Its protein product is CASSGQGIGNTEAFF.

CDR3 DNA: TGTGCCAGTGGACCAAAGGGGGAGACCCAGTACTTC. The encoded protein is CASGPKGETQYF. This chain joins TRBV27 and TRBJ2-5; a weak D match, TRBD1 (5 bases). The germline V gene encodes CDR1 MNHEY and CDR2 SMNVEV (reference sequence). Trimming cost V 9 bases and J 5 bases, with 13 bases left between them. The CDR3 contains 12 residues.

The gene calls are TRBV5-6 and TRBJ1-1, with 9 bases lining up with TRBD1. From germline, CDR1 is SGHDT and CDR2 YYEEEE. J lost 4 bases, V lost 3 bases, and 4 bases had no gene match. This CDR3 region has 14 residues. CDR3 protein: CASSWGTGLTEAFF. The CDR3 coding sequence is TGTGCCAGCAGCTGGGGGACAGGGCTCACTGAAGCTTTCTTT.

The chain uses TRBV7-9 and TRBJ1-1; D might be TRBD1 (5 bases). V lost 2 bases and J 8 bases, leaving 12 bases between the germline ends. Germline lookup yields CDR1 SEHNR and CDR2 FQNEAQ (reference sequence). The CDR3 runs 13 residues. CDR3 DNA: TGTGCCAGCAGCTTAACTACAGGACACGAAGCTTTCTTT. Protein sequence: CASSLTTGHEAFF.

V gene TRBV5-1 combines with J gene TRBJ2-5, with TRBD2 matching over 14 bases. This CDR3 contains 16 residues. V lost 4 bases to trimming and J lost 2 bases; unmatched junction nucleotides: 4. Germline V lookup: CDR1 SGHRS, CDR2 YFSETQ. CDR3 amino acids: CASSLRTSGGQETQYF. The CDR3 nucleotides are TGCGCCAGCAGCCTACGGACTAGCGGGGGGCAAGAGACCCAGTACTTC. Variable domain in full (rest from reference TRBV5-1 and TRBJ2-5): KAGVTQTPRYLIKTRGQQVTLSCSPISGHRSVSWYQQTPGQGLQFLFEYFSETQRNKGNFPGRFSGRQFSNSRSEMNVSTLELGDSALYLCASSLRTSGGQETQYFGPGTRLLVL.